This entry is about one TCR beta chain. The antigen is unknown. Use was made of roughly 910,000 CD4+ or CD8+ T cells in sorted libraries. The sample originates from a study of neurological immune-mediated disorders. Study-level results: None of the CDR3 amino acid sequences of expanded clones recurred across subjects, suggesting private repertoires in all groups.

This CDR3 is 17 amino acids long. Germline V CDR1 and CDR2: LNHDA, SQIVND (reference sequence). V lost 3 bases to trimming and J lost 5 bases, with 20 bases between them. With 10-nucleotide random UMIs included, cDNA was synthesized by 5'RACE. Over 180 million TCR-beta sequences from 15-18 subjects came from every sequencing run. TCRdb used MiXCR to reprocess the 5' RACE reads, holding one entry per CDR3 protein. The sample has 30,000 to 50,000 distinct CDR3 sequences; 7.2% are singletons. Sequencing was carried out using CD4+ T cells from blood. This clonotype was obtained from a man in his fifties in good health. The rearrangement uses TRBV19 and TRBJ2-1, with D possibly TRBD2 on 7 matching bases. The CDR3 DNA sequence: TGTGCCAGTAGTATGGGGCGGTGGACTAGACAGGACAATGAGCAGTTCTTC. Protein product: CASSMGRWTRQDNEQFF.